A selection of T cell receptor beta chains follows, all from one sample in a study of blood T cell repertoires in COVID-19. Here immunoSEQ multiplex PCR was the method, and the copy in TCRdb shows in-frame clones only, minus some. This table holds 250,000 or so clones, around 90% found once. The specimen was peripheral blood. The receptor source for this set is a woman in her 40s who had recovered from COVID-19. CDR3s include the opening cysteine and the closing phenylalanine or tryptophan. The D gene is left open where the match is weak. Clone sizes are given selectively: once, few, many, or a class where the clone is expanded.

clone_size,j_call,d_call,v_call,cdr3_aa,cdr3_nt
NA,TRBJ2-7,TRBD2,TRBV11-3,CASSFTSGSFAEQYF,TGTGCCAGCAGCTTTACTAGCGGGAGTTTCGCCGAGCAGTACTTC
NA,TRBJ2-4,TRBD1,TRBV24-1,CATSDSSDRANIQYF,TGTGCCACCAGTGATTCTTCGGACAGGGCGAACATTCAGTACTTC
NA,TRBJ2-3,TRBD2,TRBV9,CASSGLAGATDTQYF,TGTGCCAGCAGCGGTTTAGCGGGAGCCACAGATACGCAGTATTTT
once,TRBJ2-2,TRBD1,TRBV5-6,CASTKDRGLTGELFF,TGTGCCAGCACCAAAGACAGGGGGCTCACCGGGGAGCTGTTTTTT
NA,TRBJ2-1,TRBD2,TRBV11-3,CASSWGLGTYNEQFF,TGTGCCAGCAGTTGGGGACTAGGGACGTACAATGAGCAGTTCTTC
NA,TRBJ2-2,TRBD2,TRBV4-2,CASSQDWTSGSLGELFF,TGTGCCAGCAGCCAAGATTGGACTAGCGGGAGCCTCGGGGAGCTGTTTTTT
NA,TRBJ1-6,NA,TRBV30,CAWSAAGAPLNSPLHF,TGTGCCTGGAGCGCCGCGGGGGCCCCCTTAAATTCACCCCTCCACTTT
NA,TRBJ2-1,NA,TRBV24-1,CATSDPLGGSYNEQFF,TGTGCCACCAGTGATCCCTTAGGAGGCTCCTACAATGAGCAGTTCTTC
NA,TRBJ1-2,NA,TRBV27,CASSGHRWNYGYTF,TGTGCCAGCAGTGGACACCGGTGGAACTATGGCTACACCTTC
NA,TRBJ1-1,NA,TRBV4-1,CASSRLGANTEAFF,TGCGCCAGCAGCCGTCTGGGGGCAAACACTGAAGCTTTCTTT
NA,TRBJ1-3,NA,TRBV7-3,CASSSHAGNTIYF,TGTGCCAGCAGCTCCCATGCTGGAAACACCATATATTTT
NA,TRBJ2-7,NA,TRBV6-5,CASTIGQFDSYEQYF,TGTGCCAGCACCATTGGACAGTTCGACTCCTACGAGCAGTACTTC
NA,TRBJ2-3,TRBD2,TRBV6-2/TRBV6-3,CASSYDEREGLDTQYF,TGTGCCAGCAGTTACGACGAGCGGGAGGGCCTCGATACGCAGTATTTT
NA,TRBJ1-2,TRBD1,TRBV27,CASSFQGEYGYTF,TGTGCCAGCAGTTTCCAGGGGGAATATGGCTACACCTTC
NA,TRBJ2-5,TRBD1,TRBV29-1,CSARTGGETQYF,TGCAGCGCCCGGACAGGGGGTGAGACCCAGTACTTC
NA,TRBJ2-3,NA,TRBV19,CASTARGLANTDTQYF,TGTGCCAGTACCGCGCGGGGCTTAGCCAACACAGATACGCAGTATTTT
NA,TRBJ2-5,TRBD2,TRBV18,CASSPGLAGGPGQETQYF,TGTGCCAGCTCACCAGGACTAGCGGGAGGGCCCGGTCAAGAGACCCAGTACTTC
NA,TRBJ2-7,TRBD2,TRBV15,CATSIAASGRPEQYF,TGTGCCACCAGCATTGCTGCCAGCGGGAGGCCCGAGCAGTACTTC
NA,TRBJ2-1,NA,TRBV4-1,CASSPHGDEQFF,TGCGCCAGCAGCCCCCACGGGGATGAGCAGTTCTTC
NA,TRBJ2-1,TRBD2,TRBV28,CASSLFIAGGPGEQFF,TGTGCCAGCAGTTTATTTATAGCGGGAGGTCCGGGTGAGCAGTTCTTC
NA,TRBJ1-1,TRBD1,TRBV5-1,CASSTGTELYTEAFF,TGCGCCAGCAGTACCGGGACAGAACTTTACACTGAAGCTTTCTTT
NA,TRBJ2-5,NA,TRBV7-9,CASSFPGFGETQYF,TGTGCCAGCAGCTTCCCAGGGTTCGGGGAGACCCAGTACTTC
many,TRBJ2-2,TRBD2,TRBV5-1,CASSLVPAGGSWTGELFF,TGCGCCAGCAGCTTGGTCCCAGCGGGAGGGTCATGGACCGGGGAGCTGTTTTTT
NA,TRBJ2-7,NA,TRBV6-2/TRBV6-3,CASSRLAGEQYF,TGTGCCAGCAGCCGCCTAGCTGGCGAGCAGTACTTC
NA,TRBJ2-3,NA,TRBV6-4,CASSAAAERDTQYF,TGTGCCAGCAGCGCCGCGGCAGAGAGAGATACGCAGTATTTT
NA,TRBJ2-2,NA,TRBV19,CASRTGGTGELFF,TGTGCCAGTAGGACAGGAGGCACCGGGGAGCTGTTTTTT
NA,TRBJ2-3,TRBD2,TRBV6-2/TRBV6-3,CASSYSILAGGPGDTQYF,TGTGCCAGCAGTTACTCGATCCTAGCGGGAGGGCCGGGAGATACGCAGTATTTT
few,TRBJ1-5,NA,TRBV2,CATGGNQPQHF,TGTGCCACAGGGGGCAATCAGCCCCAGCATTTT
NA,TRBJ2-1,NA,TRBV27,CASRDSRNEQFF,TGTGCCAGCAGGGACAGCAGAAATGAGCAGTTCTTC
once,TRBJ2-1,TRBD2,TRBV4-1,CASSQPGTTSSYNEQFF,TGCGCCAGCAGCCAGCCCGGGACTACCAGCTCCTACAATGAGCAGTTCTTC
NA,TRBJ1-3,TRBD1,TRBV27,CASSKDRALPGNTIYF,TGTGCCAGCAGTAAGGACAGGGCACTACCTGGAAACACCATATATTTT
NA,TRBJ2-1,TRBD2,TRBV12-3/TRBV12-4,CASSGAAGNEQFF,TGTGCCAGCAGCGGGGCAGCGGGGAATGAGCAGTTCTTC
NA,TRBJ2-6,NA,TRBV12-5,CASGLRESGANVLTF,TGTGCTAGTGGCCTTCGGGAGTCTGGGGCCAACGTCCTGACTTTC
NA,TRBJ2-3,TRBD2,TRBV9,CASSVDAGVADTQYF,TGTGCCAGCAGCGTAGATGCGGGAGTAGCCGATACGCAGTATTTT
NA,TRBJ1-2,TRBD1,TRBV19,CASSPTGGDYGYTF,TGTGCCAGTAGCCCCACAGGGGGTGACTATGGCTACACCTTC
NA,TRBJ2-7,TRBD2,TRBV5-1,CASSPGTIAYEQYF,TGCGCCAGCAGCCCTGGGACTATAGCCTACGAGCAGTACTTC
NA,TRBJ2-1,TRBD2,TRBV3-1/TRBV3-2,CASSDRLAGVNEQFF,TGTGCCAGCAGCGACAGACTAGCGGGAGTCAATGAGCAGTTCTTC
NA,TRBJ2-2,NA,TRBV19,CASRHFVATAGELFF,TGTGCCAGTAGACACTTTGTGGCGACAGCCGGGGAGCTGTTTTTT
NA,TRBJ2-1,NA,TRBV27,CASSRTGDYNEQFF,TGTGCCAGCAGCAGAACGGGAGACTACAATGAGCAGTTCTTC
NA,TRBJ2-5,NA,TRBV28,CASSWGEETQYF,TGTGCCAGCAGTTGGGGGGAAGAGACCCAGTACTTC
NA,TRBJ1-1,TRBD1,TRBV4-1,CASSQEWDRVLGAFF,TGCGCCAGCAGCCAAGAGTGGGACAGGGTGTTGGGAGCTTTCTTT
once,TRBJ2-5,TRBD2,TRBV6-2/TRBV6-3,CASSSRLAGGPWETQYF,TGTGCCAGCAGTTCCAGACTAGCGGGAGGGCCTTGGGAGACCCAGTACTTC
NA,TRBJ2-7,NA,TRBV29-1,CSAKQGSGEQYF,TGCAGCGCTAAGCAAGGATCGGGCGAGCAGTACTTC
NA,TRBJ1-5,NA,TRBV16,CASSTNSNQPQHF,TGTGCCAGCAGCACTAATAGCAATCAGCCCCAGCATTTT
NA,TRBJ2-2,TRBD2,TRBV11-3,CASSLGGLDTGELFF,TGTGCCAGCAGCTTAGGGGGACTAGACACCGGGGAGCTGTTTTTT
few,TRBJ1-1,NA,TRBV19,CASSIGGSPEAFF,TGTGCCAGTAGTATCGGGGGGTCCCCTGAAGCTTTCTTT
NA,TRBJ1-1,TRBD1,TRBV10-3,CAISKTGTEGAFF,TGTGCCATCAGTAAGACAGGGACGGAGGGAGCTTTCTTT
NA,TRBJ2-5,TRBD2,TRBV5-1,CASSSLAGGSETQYF,TGCGCCAGCAGCTCCCTAGCGGGAGGGTCGGAGACCCAGTACTTC
NA,TRBJ2-7,NA,TRBV7-9,CASTNQAHEQYF,TGTGCCAGCACCAACCAAGCCCACGAGCAGTACTTC
NA,TRBJ2-1,TRBD1,TRBV19,CASSILTGQGHNEQFF,TGTGCCAGTAGTATATTGACGGGACAGGGACACAATGAGCAGTTCTTC
NA,TRBJ1-6,NA,TRBV28,CASISTGFGSPLHF,TGTGCCAGCATTAGTACAGGGTTCGGTTCACCCCTCCACTTT
NA,TRBJ2-3,TRBD2,TRBV7-8,CASSLDAGAGQSSTDTQYF,TGTGCCAGCAGCTTAGATGCGGGAGCGGGTCAGTCCAGCACAGATACGCAGTATTTT
NA,TRBJ2-7,NA,TRBV2,CASTLTVNSYEQYF,TGTGCCAGCACCTTGACAGTTAACTCCTACGAGCAGTACTTC
NA,TRBJ1-1,NA,TRBV5-4,CASSGAVSNTEAFF,TGTGCCAGCAGCGGGGCTGTTAGCAACACTGAAGCTTTCTTT
few,TRBJ2-5,TRBD2,TRBV28,CASSFGLGGSGETQYF,TGTGCCAGCAGTTTTGGCCTGGGCGGGAGTGGCGAGACCCAGTACTTC
NA,TRBJ2-5,NA,TRBV6-5,CASSTSDRFETQYF,TGTGCCAGCAGTACATCGGACAGATTCGAGACCCAGTACTTC
NA,TRBJ1-4,NA,TRBV25-1,CASSDPRGEGEKLFF,TGTGCCAGCAGTGACCCCAGGGGCGAGGGTGAAAAACTGTTTTTT
NA,TRBJ1-5,NA,TRBV19,CASNTVLRGSNQPQHF,TGTGCCAGTAACACAGTCCTGCGGGGGAGCAATCAGCCCCAGCATTTT
once,TRBJ2-1,TRBD2,TRBV24-1,CATSVSFSGTSGYNEQFF,TGTGCCACCAGTGTCTCCTTCTCCGGGACTAGCGGTTACAATGAGCAGTTCTTC